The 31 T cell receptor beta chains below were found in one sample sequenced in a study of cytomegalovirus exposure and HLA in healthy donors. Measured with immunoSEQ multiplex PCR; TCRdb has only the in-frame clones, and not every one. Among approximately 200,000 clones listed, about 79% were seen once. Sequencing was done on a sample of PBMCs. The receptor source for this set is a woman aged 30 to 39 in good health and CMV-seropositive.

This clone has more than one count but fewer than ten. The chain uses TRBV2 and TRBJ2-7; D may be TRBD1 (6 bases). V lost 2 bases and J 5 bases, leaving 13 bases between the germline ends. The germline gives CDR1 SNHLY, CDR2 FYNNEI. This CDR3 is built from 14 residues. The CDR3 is CASSEQGSWNEQYF. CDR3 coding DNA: TGTGCCAGCAGTGAACAGGGGAGCTGGAACGAGCAGTACTTC.

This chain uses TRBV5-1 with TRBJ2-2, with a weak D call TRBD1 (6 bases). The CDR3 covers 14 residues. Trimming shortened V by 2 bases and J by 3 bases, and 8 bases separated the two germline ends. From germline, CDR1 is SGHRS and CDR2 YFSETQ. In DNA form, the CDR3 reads TGCGCCAGCAGCTTTCAGGGGTACACCGGGGAGCTGTTTTTT. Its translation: CASSFQGYTGELFF.

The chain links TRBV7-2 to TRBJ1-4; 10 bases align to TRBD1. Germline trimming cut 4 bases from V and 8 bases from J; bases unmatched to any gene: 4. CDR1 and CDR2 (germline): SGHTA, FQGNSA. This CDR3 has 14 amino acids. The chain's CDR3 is CASSWGQGREKLFF. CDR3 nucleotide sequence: TGTGCCAGCAGCTGGGGACAGGGGCGCGAAAAACTGTTTTTT.

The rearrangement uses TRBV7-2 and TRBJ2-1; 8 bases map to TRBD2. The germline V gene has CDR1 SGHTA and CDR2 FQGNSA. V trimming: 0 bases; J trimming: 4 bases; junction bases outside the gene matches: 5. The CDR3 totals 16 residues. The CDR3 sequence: CASSLAPGGRYNEQFF. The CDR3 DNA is TGTGCCAGCAGCTTAGCGCCGGGCGGGAGGTACAATGAGCAGTTCTTC.

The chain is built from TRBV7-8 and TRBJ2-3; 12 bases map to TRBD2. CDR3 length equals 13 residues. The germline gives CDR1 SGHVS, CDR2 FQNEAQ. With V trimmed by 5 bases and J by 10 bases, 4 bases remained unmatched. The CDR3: CASSPSGRGSQYF. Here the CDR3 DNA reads TGTGCCAGCAGCCCTAGCGGGAGGGGGTCGCAGTATTTT.

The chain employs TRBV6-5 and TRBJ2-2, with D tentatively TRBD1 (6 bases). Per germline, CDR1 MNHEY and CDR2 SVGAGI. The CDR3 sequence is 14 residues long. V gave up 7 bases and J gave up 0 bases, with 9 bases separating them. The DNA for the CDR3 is TGTGCCAGCACCGGACAGACGAACACCGGGGAGCTGTTTTTT. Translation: CASTGQTNTGELFF.

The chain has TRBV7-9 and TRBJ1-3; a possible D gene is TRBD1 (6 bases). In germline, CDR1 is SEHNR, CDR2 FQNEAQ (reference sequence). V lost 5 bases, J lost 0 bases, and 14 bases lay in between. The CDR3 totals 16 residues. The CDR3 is CASSPGGAFSGNTIYF. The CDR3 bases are TGTGCCAGCAGCCCCGGGGGGGCGTTCTCTGGAAACACCATATATTTT.

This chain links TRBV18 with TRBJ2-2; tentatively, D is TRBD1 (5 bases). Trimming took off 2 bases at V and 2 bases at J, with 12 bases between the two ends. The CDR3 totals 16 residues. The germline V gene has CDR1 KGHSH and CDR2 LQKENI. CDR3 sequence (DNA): TGTGCCAGCTCACCATATCGTCAGGGCAACACCGGGGAGCTGTTTTTT. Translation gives CASSPYRQGNTGELFF.

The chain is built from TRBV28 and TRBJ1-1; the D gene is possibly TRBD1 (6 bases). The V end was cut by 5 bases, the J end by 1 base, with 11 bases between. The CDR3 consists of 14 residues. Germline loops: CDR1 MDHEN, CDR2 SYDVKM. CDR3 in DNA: TGTGCCAGCAGTCCGACAGGCAGGAACACTGAAGCTTTCTTT. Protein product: CASSPTGRNTEAFF.

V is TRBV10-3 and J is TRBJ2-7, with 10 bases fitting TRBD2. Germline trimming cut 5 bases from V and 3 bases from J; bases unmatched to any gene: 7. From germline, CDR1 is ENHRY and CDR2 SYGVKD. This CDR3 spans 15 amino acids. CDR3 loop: CAISNPRTSGYEQYF. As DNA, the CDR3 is TGTGCCATCAGTAACCCGCGGACTAGCGGCTACGAGCAGTACTTC.

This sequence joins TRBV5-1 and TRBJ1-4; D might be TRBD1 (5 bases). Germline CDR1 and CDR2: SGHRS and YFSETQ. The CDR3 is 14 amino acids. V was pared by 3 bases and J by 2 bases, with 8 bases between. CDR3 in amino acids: CASSSDNTNEKLFF. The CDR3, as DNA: TGCGCCAGCAGCTCGGACAACACTAATGAAAAACTGTTTTTT.

In DNA form, the CDR3 reads TGTGCCAGCACCTCCGACTCCTATGGCTACACCTTC. This translates into CASTSDSYGYTF. The chain is built from TRBV6-5 and TRBJ1-2; no clear D gene. Trimming took 7 bases from V and 4 from J, leaving 10 bases between them. The germline gives CDR1 MNHEY, CDR2 SVGAGI. This CDR3 spans 12 amino acids.

For the CDR3, the DNA is TGCGCCAGCAGCTTATCTAGCGGGAGAGACAATGAGCAGTTCTTC. Translated: CASSLSSGRDNEQFF. This chain links TRBV5-1 with TRBJ2-1; 10 bases are shared with TRBD2. Germline lookup yields CDR1 SGHRS and CDR2 YFSETQ. V trimming: 2 bases; J trimming: 5 bases; junction bases outside the gene matches: 4. CDR3 length: 15 residues.

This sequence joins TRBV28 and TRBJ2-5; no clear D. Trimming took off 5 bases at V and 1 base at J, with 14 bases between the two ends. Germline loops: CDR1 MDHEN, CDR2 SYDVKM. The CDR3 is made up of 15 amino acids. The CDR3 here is CASSPVGGSQETQYF. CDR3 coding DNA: TGTGCCAGCAGTCCCGTCGGCGGAAGCCAAGAGACCCAGTACTTC.

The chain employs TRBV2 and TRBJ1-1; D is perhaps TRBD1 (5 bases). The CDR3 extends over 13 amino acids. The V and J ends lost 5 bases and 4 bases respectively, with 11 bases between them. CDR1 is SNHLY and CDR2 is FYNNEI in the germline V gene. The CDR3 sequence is CASSPSGPTEAFF. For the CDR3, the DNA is TGTGCCAGCAGTCCCTCAGGGCCCACTGAAGCTTTCTTT.

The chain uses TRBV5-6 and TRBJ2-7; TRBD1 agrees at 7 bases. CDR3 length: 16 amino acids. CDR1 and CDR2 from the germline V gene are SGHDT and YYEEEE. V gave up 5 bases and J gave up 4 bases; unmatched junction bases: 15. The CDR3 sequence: CASSLEGRGRKYEQYF. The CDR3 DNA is TGTGCCAGCAGTCTCGAGGGAAGGGGGCGGAAATACGAGCAGTACTTC.

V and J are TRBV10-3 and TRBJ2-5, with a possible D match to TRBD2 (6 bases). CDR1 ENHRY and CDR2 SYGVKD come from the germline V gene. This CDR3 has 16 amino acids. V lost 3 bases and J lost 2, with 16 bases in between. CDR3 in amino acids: CAISDPPLRGQETQYF. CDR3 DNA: TGTGCCATCAGTGACCCGCCTTTACGGGGGCAAGAGACCCAGTACTTC.

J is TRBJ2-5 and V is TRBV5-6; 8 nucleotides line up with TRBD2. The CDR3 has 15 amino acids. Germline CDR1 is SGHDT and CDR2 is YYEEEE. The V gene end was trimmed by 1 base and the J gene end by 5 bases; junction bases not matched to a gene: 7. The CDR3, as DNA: TGTGCCAGCAGCTTGTGGACTAGCCGGCGGGAGACCCAGTACTTC. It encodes CASSLWTSRRETQYF.

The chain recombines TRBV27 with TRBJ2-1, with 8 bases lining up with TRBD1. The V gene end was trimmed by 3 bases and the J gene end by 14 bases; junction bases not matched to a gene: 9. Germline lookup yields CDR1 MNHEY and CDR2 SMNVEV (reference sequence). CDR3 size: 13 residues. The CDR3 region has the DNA TGTGCCAGCAGTTTTTCACAGGGGGAGCGAGAGTTCTTC. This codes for CASSFSQGEREFF.

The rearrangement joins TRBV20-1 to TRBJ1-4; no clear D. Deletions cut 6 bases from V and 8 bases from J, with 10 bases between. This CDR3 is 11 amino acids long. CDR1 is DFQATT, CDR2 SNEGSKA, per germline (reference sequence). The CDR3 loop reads CSAYFEEKLFF. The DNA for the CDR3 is TGCAGTGCCTACTTTGAGGAAAAACTGTTTTTT.

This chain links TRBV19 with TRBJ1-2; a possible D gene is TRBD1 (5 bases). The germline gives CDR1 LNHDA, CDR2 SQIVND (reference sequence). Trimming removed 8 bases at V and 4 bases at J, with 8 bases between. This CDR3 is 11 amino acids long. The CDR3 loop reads CASADIYGYTF. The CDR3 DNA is TGTGCCAGTGCGGACATCTATGGCTACACCTTC. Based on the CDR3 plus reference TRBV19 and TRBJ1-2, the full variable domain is DGGITQSPKYLFRKEGQNVTLSCEQNLNHDAMYWYRQDPGQGLRLIYYSQIVNDFQKGDIAEGYSVSREKKESFPLTVTSAQKNPTAFYLCASADIYGYTFGSGTRLTVV.

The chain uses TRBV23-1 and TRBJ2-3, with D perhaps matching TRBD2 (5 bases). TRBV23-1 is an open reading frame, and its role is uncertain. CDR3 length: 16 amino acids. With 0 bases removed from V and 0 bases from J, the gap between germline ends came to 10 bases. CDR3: CASSQSHGMSTDTQYF. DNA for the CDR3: TGCGCCAGCAGTCAATCCCACGGGATGAGCACAGATACGCAGTATTTT.

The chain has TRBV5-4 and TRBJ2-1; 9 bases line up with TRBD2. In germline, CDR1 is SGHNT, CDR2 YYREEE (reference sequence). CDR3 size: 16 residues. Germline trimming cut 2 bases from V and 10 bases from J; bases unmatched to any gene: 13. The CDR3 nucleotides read TGTGCCAGCAGCTTAAGGGCGGGAGGGCCGGATAGAGAGCAGTTCTTC. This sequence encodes CASSLRAGGPDREQFF.

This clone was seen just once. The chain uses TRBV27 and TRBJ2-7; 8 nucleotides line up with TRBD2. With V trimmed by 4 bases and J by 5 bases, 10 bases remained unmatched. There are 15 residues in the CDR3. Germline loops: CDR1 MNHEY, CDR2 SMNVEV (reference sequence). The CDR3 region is CASSYTGGSINEQYF. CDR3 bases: TGTGCCAGCAGTTATACGGGAGGGTCCATCAACGAGCAGTACTTC.

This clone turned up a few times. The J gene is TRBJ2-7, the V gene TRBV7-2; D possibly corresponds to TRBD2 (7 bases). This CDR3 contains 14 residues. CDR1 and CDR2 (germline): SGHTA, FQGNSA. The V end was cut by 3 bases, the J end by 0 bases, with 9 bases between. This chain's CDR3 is CASSLGGASYEQYF. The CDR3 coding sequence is TGTGCCAGCAGCTTGGGGGGGGCCTCCTACGAGCAGTACTTC.

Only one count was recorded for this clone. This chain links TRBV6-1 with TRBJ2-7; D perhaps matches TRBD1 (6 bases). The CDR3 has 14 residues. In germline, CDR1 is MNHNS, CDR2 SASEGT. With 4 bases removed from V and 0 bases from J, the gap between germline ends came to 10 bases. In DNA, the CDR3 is TGTGCCAGCAGTGGACAGGTGCGCTCCTACGAGCAGTACTTC. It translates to CASSGQVRSYEQYF.

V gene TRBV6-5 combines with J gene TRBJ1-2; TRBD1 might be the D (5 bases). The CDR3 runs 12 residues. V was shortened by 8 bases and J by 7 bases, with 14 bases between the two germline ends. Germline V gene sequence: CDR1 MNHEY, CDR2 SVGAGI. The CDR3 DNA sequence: TGTGCCAGCGGACCTCAGGGTGTTGGCTACACCTTC. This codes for CASGPQGVGYTF.

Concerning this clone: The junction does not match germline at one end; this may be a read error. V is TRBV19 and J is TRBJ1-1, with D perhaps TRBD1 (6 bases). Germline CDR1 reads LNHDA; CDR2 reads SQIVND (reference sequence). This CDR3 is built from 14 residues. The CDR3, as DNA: TGTGTCAGTAGCCCGGGACACGGTGGGACTGAAGCTTTCTTT. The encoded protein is CVSSPGHGGTEAFF.

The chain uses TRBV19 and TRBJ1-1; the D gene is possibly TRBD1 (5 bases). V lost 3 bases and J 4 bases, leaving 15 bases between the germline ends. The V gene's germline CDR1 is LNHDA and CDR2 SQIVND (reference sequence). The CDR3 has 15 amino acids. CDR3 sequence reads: CASSIYGTSGTEAFF. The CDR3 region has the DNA TGTGCCAGTAGTATTTACGGGACTAGCGGCACTGAAGCTTTCTTT.

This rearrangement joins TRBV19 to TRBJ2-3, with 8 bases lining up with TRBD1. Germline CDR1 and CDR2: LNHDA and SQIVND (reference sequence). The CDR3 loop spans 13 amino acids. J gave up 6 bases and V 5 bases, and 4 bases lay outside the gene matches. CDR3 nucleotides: TGTGCCAGTAGTTCGACAGGGGTCGATACGCAGTATTTT. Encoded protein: CASSSTGVDTQYF.

In nucleotides, the CDR3 is TGTGCCAGCAGGGAGACAGGGTTTGGAAACACCATATATTTT. Translated: CASRETGFGNTIYF. This sequence joins TRBV2 and TRBJ1-3; 7 nucleotides agree with TRBD1. This CDR3 contains 14 residues. Germline V lookup: CDR1 SNHLY, CDR2 FYNNEI. Trimming took 6 bases from V and 3 from J; bases not matched to a gene: 5. Complete variable domain (other parts from reference TRBV2 and TRBJ1-3): EPEVTQTPSHQVTQMGQEVILRCVPISNHLYFYWYRQILGQKVEFLVSFYNNEISEKSEIFDDQFSVERPDGSNFTLKIRSTKLEDSAMYFCASRETGFGNTIYFGEGSWLTVV.